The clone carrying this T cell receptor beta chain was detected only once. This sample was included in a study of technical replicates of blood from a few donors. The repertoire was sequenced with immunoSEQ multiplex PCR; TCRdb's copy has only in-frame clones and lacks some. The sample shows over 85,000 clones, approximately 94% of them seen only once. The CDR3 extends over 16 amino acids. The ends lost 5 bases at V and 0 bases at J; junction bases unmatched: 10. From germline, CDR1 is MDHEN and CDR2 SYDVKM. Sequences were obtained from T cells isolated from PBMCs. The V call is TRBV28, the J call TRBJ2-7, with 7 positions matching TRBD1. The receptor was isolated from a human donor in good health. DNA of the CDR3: TGTGCCAGCAGTAAGGGACAGCTCCTTTACTCCTACGAGCAGTACTTC. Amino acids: CASSKGQLLYSYEQYF.